A single sample gave rise to the 27 T cell receptor beta chains below, sequenced in a study of CD8+ T cells in alopecia areata. Extracted from the samples, RNA was reverse transcribed into cDNA to serve as the sequencing template. Only in-frame clones appear in the TCRdb table, and some are missing; sequencing was by immunoSEQ multiplex PCR. Of 50,000 to 70,000 clones listed, about 44% are singletons. Sequencing was performed on NKG2D-low CD8+ T cells sorted from blood. The receptors originated from a human donor with alopecia areata.

This clone was counted only a few times. The genes are TRBV29-1 and TRBJ2-5, with 12 nucleotides matching TRBD2. Judging by the DNA end, TRBJ2-7 fits better; the J call may be wrong. Germline V CDR1 and CDR2: SQVTM, ANQGSEA. The CDR3 spans 13 residues. CDR3 sequence: CSAETSGSYEQYF. The CDR3 DNA reads TGCAGCGCCGAGACTAGCGGGAGTTACGAGCAGTACTTC.

The chain combines TRBV29-1 with TRBJ1-2, with TRBD1 as a possible D gene (5 bases). V dropped 0 bases and J dropped 1 base, with 12 bases sitting between them. This CDR3 is 15 amino acids long. CDR1 is SQVTM and CDR2 is ANQGSEA in the germline V gene. The CDR3 sequence is CSVEEYRGDNYGYTF. Written as DNA, the CDR3 is TGCAGCGTTGAAGAGTATAGGGGTGATAACTATGGCTACACCTTC. The entire variable domain, with the rest obtained from reference TRBV29-1 and TRBJ1-2, is as follows: SAVISQKPSRDICQRGTSLTIQCQVDSQVTMMFWYRQQPGQSLTLIATANQGSEATYESGFVIDKFPISRPNLTFSTLTVSNMSPEDSSIYLCSVEEYRGDNYGYTFGSGTRLTVV.

The genes are TRBV29-1 and TRBJ1-2; a weak D match, TRBD1 (5 bases). Germline values: CDR1 SQVTM, CDR2 ANQGSEA. The V gene lost 7 bases and the J gene lost 4 bases, with 16 bases spanning the gap. The CDR3 is 13 residues long. DNA of the CDR3: TGCAGCGCAGCGACAGCTTACGCCTATGGCTACACCTTC. Its protein is CSAATAYAYGYTF.

This clone was observed a few times. The CDR3 region is CASSLDPDLTDTQYF. For the CDR3, the DNA is TGTGCCAGCAGCTTAGACCCAGATCTCACAGATACGCAGTATTTT. The chain uses TRBV7-2 and TRBJ2-3; D unresolved. The germline V gene encodes CDR1 SGHTA and CDR2 FQGNSA. The V end lost 1 base, the J end lost 2 bases, and 10 bases lay between the germline ends. The CDR3 loop spans 15 amino acids.

This clone was seen a few times. The V gene is TRBV5-6, the J gene TRBJ2-2, with TRBD1 identical over 9 bases. The V gene's germline CDR1 is SGHDT and CDR2 YYEEEE. The CDR3 extends over 17 amino acids. The V and J ends lost 4 bases and 1 base, in that order; junction bases with no gene match: 8. CDR3 DNA: TGTGCCAGCAGCCGCCACCGGGACAGGGTGAACACCGGGGAGCTGTTTTTT. It specifies CASSRHRDRVNTGELFF.

The J gene is TRBJ2-3, the V gene TRBV7-3; maybe TRBD1 (6 bases). Germline V gives CDR1 SGHTA, CDR2 FQGTGA. The CDR3 loop spans 16 amino acids. V gave up 5 bases and J gave up 2 bases, with 17 bases separating them. CDR3 DNA sequence: TGTGCCAGCAGCGAGGGGGTCGCTCAGACCACAGATACGCAGTATTTT. This encodes CASSEGVAQTTDTQYF.

With regard to this clone: The same CDR3 can be traced to other DNA sequences in this sample. The chain has TRBV27 and TRBJ2-7; TRBD1 matches at 9 bases. V shed 5 bases, J shed 4 bases, and the junction held 6 bases outside the gene matches. The CDR3 is 14 residues long. Germline values: CDR1 MNHEY, CDR2 SMNVEV (reference sequence). The CDR3 protein is CASSIGQGRYEQYF. In DNA, the CDR3 is TGTGCCAGCAGTATCGGACAGGGGAGGTACGAGCAGTACTTC.

J is TRBJ2-1 and V is TRBV29-1, with 7 bases aligning to TRBD2. Germline V gene data show CDR1 as SQVTM and CDR2 as ANQGSEA. Unmatched junction bases numbered 9, after V lost 0 bases and J lost 7 bases. This CDR3 has 15 residues. The CDR3 sequence: CSVEDSRTSYNEQFF. In DNA, the CDR3 is TGCAGCGTTGAAGATTCTAGGACTAGTTATAATGAGCAGTTCTTC.

The CDR3 DNA follows: TGTGCCAGCCACCAGAGGGGGGGGCGTGGAGCTTTCTTT. It codes for CASHQRGGRGAFF. The genes are TRBV2 and TRBJ1-1; possible D gene TRBD1, 6 bases. The CDR3 contains 13 residues. The germline V gene has CDR1 SNHLY and CDR2 FYNNEI. Trimming left V 8 bases short and J 10 bases short, with 20 bases between.

The chain carries TRBV11-2 and TRBJ2-1; weak D call: TRBD2 (5 bases). V lost 4 bases and J lost 1, with 14 bases in between. This CDR3 is built from 16 residues. Germline assignment: CDR1 SGHAT and CDR2 FQNNGV. In DNA, the CDR3 is TGTGCCAGCAGCTCTCTTGGCGAGGGATCCTACAATGAGCAGTTCTTC. Translated: CASSSLGEGSYNEQFF.

The chain carries TRBV28 and TRBJ2-6, with a weak D call TRBD2 (5 bases). V was trimmed by 3 bases and J by 4 bases, leaving 10 bases between them. The CDR3 has 15 amino acids. CDR1 and CDR2 (germline): MDHEN, SYDVKM. CDR3 sequence: CASSFRGPGANVLTF. In DNA, the CDR3 is TGTGCCAGCAGTTTTCGCGGGCCCGGGGCCAACGTCCTGACTTTC.

The rearrangement links TRBV15 to TRBJ1-2; D may be TRBD1 (5 bases). CDR3 length equals 15 residues. From germline, CDR1 is LNHNV and CDR2 YYDKDF (reference sequence). V was shortened by 0 bases and J by 4 bases, with 12 bases between the two germline ends. The CDR3 loop reads CATSRDHGGGYGYTF. In nucleotides, the CDR3 is TGTGCCACCAGCAGAGACCACGGGGGTGGCTATGGCTACACCTTC. Full variable domain (rest looked up from reference TRBV15 and TRBJ1-2): DAMVIQNPRYQVTQFGKPVTLSCSQTLNHNVMYWYQQKSSQAPKLLFHYYDKDFNNEADTPDNFQSRRPNTSFCFLDIRSPGLGDTAMYLCATSRDHGGGYGYTFGSGTRLTVV.

This clone was picked up one time. The chain carries TRBV6-4 and TRBJ2-3, with 12 bases aligning to TRBD2. This CDR3 contains 17 residues. Germline-derived CDR1 and CDR2 are MRHNA and SNTAGT. Trimming took 4 bases from V and 4 from J; bases not matched to a gene: 9. The DNA for the CDR3 is TGTGCCAGCAGTGCTTCCCTAGCGGGAGGGCCGTCAGATACGCAGTATTTT. Residues: CASSASLAGGPSDTQYF.

The J gene is TRBJ2-1, the V gene TRBV4-2, with D uncertain. With 3 bases removed from V and 3 bases from J, the gap between germline ends came to 6 bases. This CDR3 has 13 amino acids. Germline V gene sequence: CDR1 LGHNA, CDR2 YNFKEQ. The CDR3 DNA reads TGTGCCAGCAGCCAGGGCAGCTACAATGAGCAGTTCTTC. As protein: CASSQGSYNEQFF.

The J gene is TRBJ1-5, the V gene TRBV27, with D tentatively TRBD1 (6 bases). Trimming took 3 bases from V and 3 from J, leaving 9 bases between them. In germline, CDR1 is MNHEY, CDR2 SMNVEV (reference sequence). There are 14 residues in the CDR3. The CDR3 protein is CASSLGGPNQPQHF. For the CDR3, the DNA is TGTGCCAGCAGTTTGGGGGGCCCCAATCAGCCCCAGCATTTT.

CDR3 loop: CASSSGLAGEDTQYF. The CDR3 coding sequence is TGTGCCAGCAGTTCTGGACTAGCGGGAGAAGATACGCAGTATTTT. The V call is TRBV28, the J call TRBJ2-3; 13 bases align to TRBD2. The CDR3 is 15 amino acids. The V segment lost 4 bases and the J segment 5 bases; nucleotides outside the gene matches: 3. Per germline, CDR1 MDHEN and CDR2 SYDVKM.

V usage is TRBV7-2 and J usage is TRBJ2-3; TRBD2 aligns across 8 bases. The CDR3 contains 14 residues. Germline CDR1 is SGHTA and CDR2 is FQGNSA. V shed 3 bases and J 1 base; nucleotides not matched to a gene: 0. This CDR3 is CASSLTSGTDTQYF. The CDR3 DNA reads as TGTGCCAGCAGCTTGACTAGCGGCACAGATACGCAGTATTTT.

This rearrangement joins TRBV7-9 to TRBJ2-1; D is perhaps TRBD2 (7 bases). Germline loops: CDR1 SEHNR, CDR2 FQNEAQ (reference sequence). Trimming cost V 3 bases and J 7 bases, with 10 bases left between them. The CDR3 has 13 amino acids. The CDR3 nucleotides read TGTGCCAGCAGCTTCAGCGGGACAAATGAGCAGTTCTTC. Translation gives CASSFSGTNEQFF.

The chain couples TRBV29-1 to TRBJ2-7; 7 nucleotides agree with TRBD1. Germline trimming cut 6 bases from V and 5 bases from J; bases unmatched to any gene: 7. There are 12 residues in the CDR3. Germline-derived CDR1 and CDR2 are SQVTM and ANQGSEA. The CDR3 nucleotides are TGCAGCGTACTCCGGGACAGAGACGAGCAGTACTTC. Translating gives CSVLRDRDEQYF.

This clone was counted once. V gene TRBV9 combines with J gene TRBJ1-1; the D gene is possibly TRBD1 (5 bases). V was trimmed by 1 base and J by 4 bases, leaving 11 bases between them. The CDR3 extends over 14 amino acids. The germline V gene encodes CDR1 SGDLS and CDR2 YYNGEE. The CDR3 DNA sequence: TGTGCCAGCAGCGTAAACCTAGGGGCCACTGAAGCTTTCTTT. This sequence encodes CASSVNLGATEAFF.

This clone was observed a handful of times. The rearrangement links TRBV15 to TRBJ2-5; D is possibly TRBD1 (6 bases). Trimming removed 4 bases from V and 5 bases from J, with 14 bases in between. The CDR3 sequence is 14 residues long. The germline V gene encodes CDR1 LNHNV and CDR2 YYDKDF (reference sequence). The CDR3 DNA reads TGTGCCACCAGCATCCCAGGGGCCGGGGAGACCCAGTACTTC. As protein: CATSIPGAGETQYF.

The chain joins TRBV4-1 to TRBJ2-1; D is unclear. The V gene lost 0 bases and the J gene lost 7 bases, with 4 bases spanning the gap. The CDR3 sequence is 12 residues long. Germline V gives CDR1 MGHRA, CDR2 YSYEKL. The chain's CDR3 is CASSQEGNEQFF. The CDR3 bases are TGCGCCAGCAGCCAAGAAGGGAATGAGCAGTTCTTC.

This clone was counted a few times. The chain is built from TRBV29-1 and TRBJ2-7, with 7 bases lining up with TRBD2. Germline-derived CDR1 and CDR2 are SQVTM and ANQGSEA. V dropped 5 bases and J dropped 2; count of bases not matched to a gene: 6. This CDR3 contains 13 residues. The DNA for the CDR3 is TGCAGCGTTTTGGGGGGGACTGCCTACGAGCAGTACTTC. As protein: CSVLGGTAYEQYF.

V gene TRBV7-8 combines with J gene TRBJ2-5; 7 positions agree with TRBD2. In germline, CDR1 is SGHVS, CDR2 FQNEAQ. There are 16 residues in the CDR3. Trimming cost V 2 bases and J 2 bases; bases outside gene matches: 8. The CDR3 nucleotides read TGTGCCAGCAGCTTATTGGTTAGCGGGCCTCAAGAGACCCAGTACTTC. It specifies CASSLLVSGPQETQYF.

This chain connects TRBV6-4 to TRBJ2-3; TRBD2 aligns across 12 bases. The CDR3 is 15 residues long. Germline lookup yields CDR1 MRHNA and CDR2 SNTAGT. With 4 bases clipped from V and 4 bases from J, the junction kept 3 bases outside the gene matches. The CDR3 is CASSAASGGADTQYF. CDR3 in DNA: TGTGCCAGCAGTGCGGCTAGCGGGGGGGCAGATACGCAGTATTTT.

The chain uses TRBV5-1 and TRBJ1-2; TRBD1 matches 9 bases. J lost 3 bases, V lost 6 bases, and 6 bases had no gene match. CDR3 length: 14 amino acids. Germline V gives CDR1 SGHRS, CDR2 YFSETQ. The CDR3 nucleotides read TGCGCCAGCAACCCCTGGACAGGGGACTATGGCTACACCTTC. This sequence encodes CASNPWTGDYGYTF.

The gene calls are TRBV7-9 and TRBJ2-5; TRBD1 aligns across 8 bases. J gave up 4 bases and V 5 bases, and 6 bases lay outside the gene matches. This CDR3 has 14 residues. The V gene's germline CDR1 is SEHNR and CDR2 FQNEAQ (reference sequence). In DNA form, the CDR3 reads TGTGCCAGCAGCCCGCCCGGACAGGGAGAGACCCAGTACTTC. Residues: CASSPPGQGETQYF.